The source of this TCR beta chain is a study of T cells after yellow fever vaccination. Each CDR3 protein is one row after TCRdb ran MiXCR on the 5' RACE reads. The table lists approximately 450,000 distinct CDR3 sequences, roughly a sixth of them singletons. The sample holds many counts of this clonotype. Its antigen remains unidentified. Whole-study results and caveats: Subsequent booster samples again held most clones from primary vaccination (just under 98% CD4, 85% to 90% CD8).

The TCR comes from a man in his late teens or twenties who received the YFV17D yellow fever vaccine. The specimen was PBMCs, collected before the yellow fever booster vaccination.

CDR3 nucleotides: TGCGCCAGCAGCTTGGTGGCCAAGGGGTTGTCGGGCTACACCTTC. This encodes CASSLVAKGLSGYTF. The V and J genes are TRBV5-1 and TRBJ1-2; the D gene is possibly TRBD1 (5 bases). There are 15 residues in the CDR3. Germline CDR1 reads SGHRS; CDR2 reads YFSETQ. V was pared by 0 bases and J by 8 bases, with 17 bases between. The full variable domain, its missing parts supplied by reference TRBV5-1 and TRBJ1-2, is KAGVTQTPRYLIKTRGQQVTLSCSPISGHRSVSWYQQTPGQGLQFLFEYFSETQRNKGNFPGRFSGRQFSNSRSEMNVSTLELGDSALYLCASSLVAKGLSGYTFGSGTRLTVV.